Only a few counts were recorded for the clone carrying this TCR beta chain. The data are from a study of CD8 T cells in Susac syndrome. The germline CDR1 and CDR2 sequences are LNHDA and SQIVND (reference sequence). V lost 9 bases and J 5 bases, leaving 17 bases between the germline ends. There are 14 residues in the CDR3. RNA in amounts of roughly 0.45 to 1 ug was reverse transcribed with random hexamers. TCRdb recomputed calls from the immunoSEQ multiplex PCR reads with MiXCR, one row per CDR3 protein. The sample yields 150,000 to 200,000 distinct CDR3 sequences, 90% to 95% seen once. The specimen sequenced was CD4+ T cells from PBMCs. The receptor was derived from a human donor in good health. The chain recombines TRBV19 with TRBJ2-1, with D tentatively TRBD1 (6 bases). The CDR3 sequence: CASQLQNRDNEQFF. The CDR3 DNA reads as TGTGCCAGCCAACTCCAGAACAGGGACAATGAGCAGTTCTTC. Filled out from reference TRBV19 and TRBJ2-1, the complete variable domain reads DGGITQSPKYLFRKEGQNVTLSCEQNLNHDAMYWYRQDPGQGLRLIYYSQIVNDFQKGDIAEGYSVSREKKESFPLTVTSAQKNPTAFYLCASQLQNRDNEQFFGPGTRLTVL.